The entry below gives a single T cell receptor beta chain sequence along with its context. No antigen is known for it. V lost 5 bases and J lost 4; bases outside the gene matches: 12. The CDR3 is made up of 16 amino acids. Germline V gene lookup returns CDR1 SGHVS and CDR2 FNYEAQ. Unique molecular identifiers featured in each of the TCR beta cDNA libraries. TCRdb re-derived calls from the PCR reads in MiXCR, one entry per CDR3 protein. The sample shows 740,000 or so distinct CDR3 sequences, 53% of them seen only once. The sample belongs to a study of post-analysis software for immune sequencing data. General observations from the study: The study found TRBV5-6, TRBV5-1 and TRBV20-1 among several TRBV segments more frequent in patients than controls.

The sequence was collected from a girl aged 10 to 17 with multiple sclerosis. The specimen sequenced was blood. This chain joins TRBV7-6 and TRBJ2-5; the match to TRBD2 covers 8 bases. This CDR3 reads CASSPWGAGGGETQYF. For the CDR3, the DNA is TGTGCCAGCAGCCCGTGGGGGGCGGGAGGAGGAGAGACCCAGTACTTC.